These 21 T cell receptor beta chains originate from one sample sequenced in a study of pediatric ulcerative colitis. Clones were read by immunoSEQ multiplex PCR, and TCRdb kept only the in-frame ones, dropping some. The sample contains 11,000 to 15,000 clones, approximately 90% of which appear only once. Sequencing input: blood. The receptors stem from a boy aged 5-17 years with moderate ulcerative colitis.

The V and J genes are TRBV7-2 and TRBJ1-6, with 7 bases fitting TRBD1. Trimming removed 4 bases from V and 0 bases from J; junction bases left unmatched: 6. Germline V gives CDR1 SGHTA, CDR2 FQGNSA. The CDR3 length is 17 residues. The CDR3 reads CASSSPQGSSYNSPLHF. DNA for the CDR3: TGTGCCAGCAGCTCACCACAGGGGAGCTCCTATAATTCACCCCTCCACTTT.

The chain employs TRBV7-2 and TRBJ1-3; possible D gene TRBD1, 5 bases. The CDR3 runs to 14 residues. CDR1 is SGHTA and CDR2 is FQGNSA in the germline V gene. The germline V and J ends were trimmed by 7 bases and 4 bases, with 14 bases remaining between them. The CDR3 spells CASTDWGGGNTIYF. DNA of the CDR3: TGTGCCAGCACCGATTGGGGCGGAGGAAACACCATATATTTT.

V is TRBV19 and J is TRBJ2-7; 8 nucleotides agree with TRBD1. Trimming took 5 bases from V and 0 from J; bases not matched to a gene: 6. The CDR3 has 15 amino acids. Looked up from germline, CDR1 is LNHDA and CDR2 is SQIVND (reference sequence). This CDR3 is CASSPGQGHSYEQYF. As DNA, the CDR3 is TGTGCCAGTAGTCCCGGACAGGGACACTCCTACGAGCAGTACTTC.

The V and J genes are TRBV28 and TRBJ2-5; D may be TRBD1 or TRBD2 (6 bases each). The germline V gene encodes CDR1 MDHEN and CDR2 SYDVKM. The CDR3 covers 14 residues. V lost 3 bases and J lost 3, with 11 bases in between. The DNA for the CDR3 is TGTGCCAGCAGTTTTGGGGGGCACGAAGAGACCCAGTACTTC. This translates into CASSFGGHEETQYF.

This clone appeared a single time. Given the absence of the conserved phenylalanine or tryptophan at the CDR3 end, a read error is likely. The chain uses TRBV4-2 and TRBJ1-2; D remains ambiguous. Germline V gene sequence: CDR1 LGHNA, CDR2 YNFKEQ. This CDR3 is built from 12 residues. V lost 3 bases, J lost 5 bases, and 7 bases lay in between. CDR3 protein: CASSQQGYGYTV. Here the CDR3 DNA reads TGTGCCAGCAGCCAGCAAGGGTATGGCTACACCGTC.

The chain joins TRBV5-1 to TRBJ1-3; D is undetermined. The CDR3 is made up of 14 amino acids. V lost 1 base to trimming and J lost 0 bases, with 5 bases between them. The germline V gene encodes CDR1 SGHRS and CDR2 YFSETQ. The CDR3 spells CASSLLSSGNTIYF. CDR3 coding DNA: TGCGCCAGCAGCTTGTTGAGCTCTGGAAACACCATATATTTT.

The chain employs TRBV7-8 and TRBJ1-5; weak D call: TRBD1 (5 bases). Trimming removed 1 base at V and 0 bases at J, with 10 bases between. Germline loops: CDR1 SGHVS, CDR2 FQNEAQ. CDR3 length: 16 amino acids. CDR3 amino acids: CASSLEGRYSNQPQHF. The CDR3 DNA reads as TGTGCCAGCAGCTTAGAGGGGAGGTATAGCAATCAGCCCCAGCATTTT.

The chain recombines TRBV9 with TRBJ2-1; D remains unclear. CDR1 is SGDLS, CDR2 YYNGEE, per germline. The CDR3 loop spans 14 amino acids. Trimming took off 0 bases at V and 4 bases at J, with 8 bases between the two ends. DNA of the CDR3: TGTGCCAGCAGCGTAGAAGACAAGTACAATGAGCAGTTCTTC. Protein product: CASSVEDKYNEQFF.

CDR3 DNA sequence: TGCGCCAGCAGCTTGGTGGCTAGCGGGAGCTGGGAGACCCAGTACTTC. It yields the protein CASSLVASGSWETQYF. The genes are TRBV5-1 and TRBJ2-5; TRBD2 matches at 10 bases. Trimming cost V 0 bases and J 5 bases; bases outside gene matches: 7. This CDR3 is built from 16 residues. Germline values: CDR1 SGHRS, CDR2 YFSETQ.

A single count supports this clone. The chain joins TRBV28 to TRBJ1-2, with 8 bases identical to TRBD1. This CDR3 region has 12 residues. The ends lost 7 bases at V and 6 bases at J; junction bases unmatched: 4. The germline V gene has CDR1 MDHEN and CDR2 SYDVKM. The CDR3 coding sequence is TGTGCCAGCACCGACAGGGGTGATGGCTACACCTTC. Translated, it gives CASTDRGDGYTF.

The chain employs TRBV28 and TRBJ2-7, with 10 bases lining up with TRBD2. The germline gives CDR1 MDHEN, CDR2 SYDVKM. The CDR3 totals 12 residues. The CDR3 coding sequence is TGTGGGACTAGCGGAGTTCCCTCCGAGCAGTACTTC. Translated: CGTSGVPSEQYF.

Written as DNA, the CDR3 is TGTGCCAGCAGCCGGAACCGGGACGCCTACAATGAGCAGTTCTTC. Protein: CASSRNRDAYNEQFF. The J gene is TRBJ2-1, the V gene TRBV28; D may correspond to TRBD1 or TRBD2 (5 bases each). The CDR3 consists of 15 residues. The germline V gene encodes CDR1 MDHEN and CDR2 SYDVKM. Trimming shortened V by 6 bases and J by 2 bases, and 14 bases separated the two germline ends.

The chain couples TRBV6-5 to TRBJ1-1; D unresolved. The ends were cut back, 0 bases at V and 5 bases at J, with 7 bases in the middle. The CDR3 is made up of 13 amino acids. Germline CDR1 MNHEY, CDR2 SVGAGI. This CDR3 reads CASSYSTRTEAFF. CDR3 DNA: TGTGCCAGCAGTTACTCCACGAGAACTGAAGCTTTCTTT.

The sample holds one count of this clone. The chain is built from TRBV6-5 and TRBJ1-1; D gene ambiguous. Trimming left V 6 bases short and J 3 bases short, with 17 bases between. The CDR3 spans 15 residues. The germline V gene has CDR1 MNHEY and CDR2 SVGAGI. In nucleotides, the CDR3 is TGTGCCAGCAGGAGGACGCAACGGGGATACACTGAAGCTTTCTTT. Protein: CASRRTQRGYTEAFF.

J is TRBJ1-4 and V is TRBV4-2, with D possibly being TRBD1 (6 bases). V was trimmed by 6 bases and J by 0 bases, leaving 20 bases between them. Germline CDR1 and CDR2: LGHNA and YNFKEQ. The length of the CDR3 is 18 residues. CDR3 residues: CASRETGSLAATNEKLFF. The CDR3 region has the DNA TGTGCCAGCAGAGAAACAGGGAGTTTGGCGGCAACTAATGAAAAACTGTTTTTT.

CDR3 nucleotide sequence: TGTGCCAGCAGCCTGACAGGGCGGACAGATACGCAGTATTTT. Protein sequence: CASSLTGRTDTQYF. This chain uses TRBV5-4 with TRBJ2-3; TRBD1 matches at 7 bases. Per the germline V gene, CDR1 is SGHNT and CDR2 is YYREEE (reference sequence). V lost 4 bases to trimming and J lost 3 bases; unmatched junction nucleotides: 5. This CDR3 comprises 14 residues.

The rearrangement links TRBV6-5 to TRBJ1-2; 7 bases match TRBD1. There are 14 residues in the CDR3. In germline, CDR1 is MNHEY, CDR2 SVGAGI. The V gene end was trimmed by 6 bases and the J gene end by 3 bases; junction bases not matched to a gene: 7. In DNA, the CDR3 is TGTGCCAGCAGGCTAGGGACAGCCTACTATGGCTACACCTTC. Its translation is CASRLGTAYYGYTF.

The chain employs TRBV7-2 and TRBJ2-1; 12 positions match TRBD1. The germline CDR1 and CDR2 sequences are SGHTA and FQGNSA. With V trimmed by 5 bases and J by 4 bases, 3 bases remained unmatched. CDR3 length: 15 residues. CDR3 in DNA: TGTGCCAGCAGCAAGGGACAGGGGGCTTACAATGAGCAGTTCTTC. It is translated as CASSKGQGAYNEQFF. Using reference TRBV7-2 and TRBJ2-1 for the parts outside the CDR3, the full variable domain is GAGVSQSPSNKVTEKGKDVELRCDPISGHTALYWYRQSLGQGLEFLIYFQGNSAPDKSGLPSDRFSAERTGGSVSTLTIQRTQQEDSAVYLCASSKGQGAYNEQFFGPGTRLTVL.

The count of this clone is one. The chain links TRBV4-1 to TRBJ2-1; TRBD2 agrees at 10 bases. The CDR3 is 17 residues long. CDR1 and CDR2 from the germline V gene are MGHRA and YSYEKL. V was clipped by 1 base and J by 5 bases; unmatched bases: 8. The CDR3 loop reads CASSQGSGRAAHNEQFF. The DNA of the CDR3 is TGCGCCAGCAGCCAAGGGAGCGGGAGGGCCGCACACAATGAGCAGTTCTTC.

The CDR3 sequence: CASSPTSGTPLIEQFF. CDR3 DNA: TGTGCCAGCAGCCCGACTAGCGGGACCCCCTTGATTGAGCAGTTCTTC. The rearrangement joins TRBV11-1 to TRBJ2-1, with 11 positions matching TRBD2. Per the germline V gene, CDR1 is SGHAT and CDR2 is FQDESV (reference sequence). This CDR3 region has 16 residues. V lost 5 bases to trimming and J lost 9 bases; unmatched junction nucleotides: 12.

This clone has just a few counts. The V gene is TRBV30, the J gene TRBJ1-5; TRBD1 might be the D (5 bases). The V end was cut by 1 base, the J end by 3 bases, with 7 bases between. Germline CDR1 reads GTSNPN; CDR2 reads SVGIG (reference sequence). The CDR3 runs to 13 residues. The CDR3 nucleotides read TGTGCCTGGAGTGGGGGCCCCAATCAGCCCCAGCATTTT. Translating it yields CAWSGGPNQPQHF. The full variable domain, in which reference TRBV30 and TRBJ1-5 provide the parts outside the CDR3, is SQTIHQWPATLVQPVGSPLSLECTVEGTSNPNLYWYRQAAGRGLQLLFYSVGIGQISSEVPQNLSASRPQDRQFILSSKKLLLSDSGFYLCAWSGGPNQPQHFGDGTRLSIL.